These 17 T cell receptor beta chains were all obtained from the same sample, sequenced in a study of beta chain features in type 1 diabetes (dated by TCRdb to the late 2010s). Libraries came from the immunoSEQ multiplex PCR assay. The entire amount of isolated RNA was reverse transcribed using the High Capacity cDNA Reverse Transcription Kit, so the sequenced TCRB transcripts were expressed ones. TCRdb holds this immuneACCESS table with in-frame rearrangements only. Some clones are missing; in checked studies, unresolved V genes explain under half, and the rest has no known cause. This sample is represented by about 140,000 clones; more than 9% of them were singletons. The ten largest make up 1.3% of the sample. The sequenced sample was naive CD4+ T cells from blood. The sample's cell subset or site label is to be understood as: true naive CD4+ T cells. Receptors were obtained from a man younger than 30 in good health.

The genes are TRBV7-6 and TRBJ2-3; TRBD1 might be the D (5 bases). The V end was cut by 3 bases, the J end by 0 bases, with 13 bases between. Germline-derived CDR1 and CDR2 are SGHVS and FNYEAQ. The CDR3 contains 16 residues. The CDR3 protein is CASSFAGQTSTDTQYF. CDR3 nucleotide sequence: TGTGCCAGCAGCTTTGCTGGACAAACTAGCACAGATACGCAGTATTTT.

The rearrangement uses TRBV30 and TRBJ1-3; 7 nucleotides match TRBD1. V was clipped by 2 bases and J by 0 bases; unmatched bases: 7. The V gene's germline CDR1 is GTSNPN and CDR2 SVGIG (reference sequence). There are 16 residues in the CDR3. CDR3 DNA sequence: TGTGCCTGGAGTAACCAGGGACAGAGCTCTGGAAACACCATATATTTT. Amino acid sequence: CAWSNQGQSSGNTIYF.

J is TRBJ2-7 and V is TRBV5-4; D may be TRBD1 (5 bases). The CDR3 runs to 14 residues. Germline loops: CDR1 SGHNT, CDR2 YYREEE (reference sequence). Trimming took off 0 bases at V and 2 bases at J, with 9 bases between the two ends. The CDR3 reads CASSLVGATYEQYF. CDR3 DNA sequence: TGTGCCAGCAGCTTGGTAGGGGCAACCTACGAGCAGTACTTC.

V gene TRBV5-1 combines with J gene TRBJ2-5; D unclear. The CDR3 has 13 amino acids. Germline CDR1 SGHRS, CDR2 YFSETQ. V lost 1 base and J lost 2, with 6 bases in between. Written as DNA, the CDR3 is TGCGCCAGCAGCTTGTCACTGCAAGAGACCCAGTACTTC. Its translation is CASSLSLQETQYF.

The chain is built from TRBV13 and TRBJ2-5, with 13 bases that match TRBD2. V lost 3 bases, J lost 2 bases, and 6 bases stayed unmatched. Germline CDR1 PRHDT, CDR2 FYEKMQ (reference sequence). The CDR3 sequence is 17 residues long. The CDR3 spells CASSFTSGGAGQETQYF. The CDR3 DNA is TGTGCCAGCAGCTTTACTAGCGGGGGGGCGGGGCAAGAGACCCAGTACTTC.

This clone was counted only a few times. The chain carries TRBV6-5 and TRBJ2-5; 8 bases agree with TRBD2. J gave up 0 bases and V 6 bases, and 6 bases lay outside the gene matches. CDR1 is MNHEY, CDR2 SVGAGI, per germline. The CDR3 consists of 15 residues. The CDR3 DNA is TGTGCCAGCAGGGACGGGGGGGCCTACCAAGAGACCCAGTACTTC. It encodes CASRDGGAYQETQYF.

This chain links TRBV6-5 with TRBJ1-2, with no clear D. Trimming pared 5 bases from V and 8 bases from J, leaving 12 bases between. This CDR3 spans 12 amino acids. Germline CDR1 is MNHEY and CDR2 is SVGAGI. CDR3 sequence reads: CASSKEQNGYTF. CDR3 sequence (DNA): TGTGCCAGCAGTAAAGAACAAAACGGCTACACCTTC.

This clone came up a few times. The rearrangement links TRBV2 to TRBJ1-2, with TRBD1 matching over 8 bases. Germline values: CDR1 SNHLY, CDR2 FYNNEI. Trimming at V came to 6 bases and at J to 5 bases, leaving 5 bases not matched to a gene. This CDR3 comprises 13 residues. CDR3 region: CASRQGAGYGYTF. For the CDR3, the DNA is TGTGCCAGCAGGCAGGGGGCAGGGTATGGCTACACCTTC.

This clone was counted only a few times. For the CDR3, the DNA is TGTGCCAGCGAAAGACAGGCCCTATACACTGAAGCTTTCTTT. Translation: CASERQALYTEAFF. The chain links TRBV7-2 to TRBJ1-1; tentative D call: TRBD1 (6 bases). V was shortened by 8 bases and J by 3 bases, with 16 bases between the two germline ends. The CDR3 consists of 14 residues. The germline gives CDR1 SGHTA, CDR2 FQGNSA.

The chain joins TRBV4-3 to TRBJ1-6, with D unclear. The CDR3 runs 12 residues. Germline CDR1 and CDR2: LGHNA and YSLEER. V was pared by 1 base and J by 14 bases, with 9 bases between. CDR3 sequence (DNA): TGCGCCAGCAGCCAAGTCCCGGGATCCCTCCACTTT. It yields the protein CASSQVPGSLHF.

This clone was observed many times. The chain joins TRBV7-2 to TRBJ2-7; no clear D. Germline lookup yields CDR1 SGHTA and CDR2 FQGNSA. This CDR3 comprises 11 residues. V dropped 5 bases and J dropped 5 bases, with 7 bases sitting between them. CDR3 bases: TGTGCCAGCAGCAAGCTAGACGAGCAGTACTTC. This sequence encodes CASSKLDEQYF.

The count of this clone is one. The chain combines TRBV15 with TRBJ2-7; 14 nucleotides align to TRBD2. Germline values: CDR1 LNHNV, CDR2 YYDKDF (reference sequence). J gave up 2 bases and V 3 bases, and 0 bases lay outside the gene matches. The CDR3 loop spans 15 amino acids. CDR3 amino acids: CATSRGLAGAYEQYF. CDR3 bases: TGTGCCACCAGCAGGGGACTAGCGGGGGCCTACGAGCAGTACTTC.

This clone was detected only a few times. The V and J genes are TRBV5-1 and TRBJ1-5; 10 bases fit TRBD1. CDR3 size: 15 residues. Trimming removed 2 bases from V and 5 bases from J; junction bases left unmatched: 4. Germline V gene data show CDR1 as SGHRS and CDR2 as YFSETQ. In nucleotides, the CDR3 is TGCGCCAGCAGCTTAGGACAGGGGGACTATCAGCCCCAGCATTTT. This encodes CASSLGQGDYQPQHF.

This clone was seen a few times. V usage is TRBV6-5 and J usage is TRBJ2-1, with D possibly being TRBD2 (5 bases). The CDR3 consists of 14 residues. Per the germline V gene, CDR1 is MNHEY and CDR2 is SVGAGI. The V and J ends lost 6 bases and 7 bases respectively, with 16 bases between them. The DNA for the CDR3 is TGTGCCAGCAGCCCGGGATCTACGTTGAATGAGCAGTTCTTC. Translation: CASSPGSTLNEQFF.

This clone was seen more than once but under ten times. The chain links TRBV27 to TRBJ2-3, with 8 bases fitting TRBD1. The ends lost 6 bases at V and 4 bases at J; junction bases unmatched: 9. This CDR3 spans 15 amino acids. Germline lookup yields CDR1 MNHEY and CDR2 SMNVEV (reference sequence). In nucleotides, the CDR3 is TGTGCCAGCAGCCGGACAGGGCTCCGGGCAGATACGCAGTATTTT. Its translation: CASSRTGLRADTQYF.

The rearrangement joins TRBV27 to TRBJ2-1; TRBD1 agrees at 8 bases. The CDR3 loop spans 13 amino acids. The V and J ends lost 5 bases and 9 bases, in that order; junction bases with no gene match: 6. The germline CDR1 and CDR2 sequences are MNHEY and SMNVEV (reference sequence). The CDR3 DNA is TGTGCCAGCAGTCCCGGGACAGGAGGTGAGCAGTTCTTC. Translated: CASSPGTGGEQFF.

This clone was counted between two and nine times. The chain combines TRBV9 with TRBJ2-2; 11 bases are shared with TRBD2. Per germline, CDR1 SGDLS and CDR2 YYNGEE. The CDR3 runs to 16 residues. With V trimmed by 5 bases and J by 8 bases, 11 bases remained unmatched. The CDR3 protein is CASSATSGITSGELFF. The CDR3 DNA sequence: TGTGCCAGCAGTGCGACTAGCGGGATTACTTCGGGGGAGCTGTTTTTT.